The source of this T cell receptor beta chain is a study of CD8 T cells in ankylosing spondylitis. This clonotype has more than one count but fewer than ten. Its specificity is unknown. CDR1 SGHVS and CDR2 FNYEAQ come from the germline V gene. V was cut by 4 bases and J by 3 bases, with 10 bases left in between. The CDR3 runs to 13 residues. Study outcomes and limitations: Some of the motif variants had earlier been found in reactive arthritis patients' fluid and blood. Made up of about eight highly homologous variants, a TCR beta motif appeared characteristic of ankylosing spondylitis blood. Researchers reportedly found disease-linked clones significantly enriched in matched ankylosing spondylitis synovial fluid.

TCRdb ran MiXCR on the 5' RACE reads and lists one entry per CDR3 protein. The sample holds about 240,000 distinct CDR3 sequences, over 8.5% seen once. The TCR sequence derives from a male donor with ankylosing spondylitis or in good health (not recorded which). Specimen: blood, either unsorted or a sorted T cell fraction (not recorded which). The V and J genes are TRBV7-6 and TRBJ2-7; D may be TRBD2 (6 bases). The CDR3 loop reads CASSSAEGYEQYF. The CDR3 nucleotides are TGTGCCAGCAGCTCCGCGGAGGGCTACGAGCAGTACTTC.